Listed here is a single T cell receptor (beta chain). The antigen is not known. This entry comes from a study of brain metastases from non-small cell lung cancer. Produced via immunoSEQ multiplex PCR; TCRdb's table is partial and in-frame only. The data show roughly 4,500 clones, nearly 90% seen once. Study results and caveats: TCR repertoires overlapped largely between brain metastases and matched primaries. Compared with primary tumors, brain metastases showed less T-cell infiltration.

Sequencing used primary lung tumor tissue. The source is a donor over 35 with non-small cell lung cancer.

CDR3 bases: TGCAGCGTTGACAAAGGACTGAACTATGGCTACACCTTC. Translating gives CSVDKGLNYGYTF. The chain couples TRBV29-1 to TRBJ1-2; D is uncertain. V shed 3 bases and J shed 2 bases, with 10 bases lying between them. The CDR3 consists of 13 residues. Germline loops: CDR1 SQVTM, CDR2 ANQGSEA.